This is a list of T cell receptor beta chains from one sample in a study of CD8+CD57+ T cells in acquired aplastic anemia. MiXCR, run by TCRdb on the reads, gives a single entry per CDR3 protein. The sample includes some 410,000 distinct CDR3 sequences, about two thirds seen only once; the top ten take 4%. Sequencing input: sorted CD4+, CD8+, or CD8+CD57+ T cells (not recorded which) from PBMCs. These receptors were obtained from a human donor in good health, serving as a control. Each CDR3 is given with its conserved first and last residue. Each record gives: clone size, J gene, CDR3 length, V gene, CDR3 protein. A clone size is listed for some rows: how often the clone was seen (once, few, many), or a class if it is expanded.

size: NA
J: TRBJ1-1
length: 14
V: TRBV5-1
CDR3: CASTSGQLNTEAFF

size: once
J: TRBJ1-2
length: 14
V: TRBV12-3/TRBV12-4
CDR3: CASSFLQGAHGYTF

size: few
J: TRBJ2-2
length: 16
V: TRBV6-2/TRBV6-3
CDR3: CASSLAGGSVTGELFF

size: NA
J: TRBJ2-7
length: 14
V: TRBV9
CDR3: CASSEGAGRYKEHF

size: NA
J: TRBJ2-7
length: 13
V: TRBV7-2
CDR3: CASSQQGLNEQYF

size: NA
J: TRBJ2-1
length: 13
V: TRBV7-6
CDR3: CASRVIAGDEQFF

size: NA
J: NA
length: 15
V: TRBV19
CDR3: CASSTLAASPETQYF

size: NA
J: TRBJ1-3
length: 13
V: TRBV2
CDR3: CASEGGGGNTIYF

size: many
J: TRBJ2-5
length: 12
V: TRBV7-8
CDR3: CASEGGGETQYF

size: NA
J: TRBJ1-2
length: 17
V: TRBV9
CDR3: CASSDGAGGFFEHGYTF

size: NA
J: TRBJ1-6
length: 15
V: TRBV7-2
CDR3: CASSLWDRKNTQAHF

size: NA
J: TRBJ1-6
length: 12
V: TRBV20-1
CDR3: CSARDRGQSVHF

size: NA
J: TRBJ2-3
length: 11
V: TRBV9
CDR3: CASRVGDTQQF

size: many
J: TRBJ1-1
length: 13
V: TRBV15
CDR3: CATSRDTGDAAFF

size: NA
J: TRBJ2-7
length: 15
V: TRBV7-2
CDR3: CASSLGSGGPYEQYF

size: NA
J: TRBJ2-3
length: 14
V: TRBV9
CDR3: CASSVSLAEDTQYF

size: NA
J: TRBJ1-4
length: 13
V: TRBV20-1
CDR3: CSARGGNGEKLFF

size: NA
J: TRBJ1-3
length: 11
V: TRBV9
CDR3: CASSPGGTIYF

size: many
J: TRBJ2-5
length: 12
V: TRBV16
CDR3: CASSQSAETQYF

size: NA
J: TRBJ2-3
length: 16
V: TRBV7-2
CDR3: CASSLVPGGGTIRQYF

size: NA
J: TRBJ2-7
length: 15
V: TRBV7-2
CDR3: CASSVARGGGNELYF

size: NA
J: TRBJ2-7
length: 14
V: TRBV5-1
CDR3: CASSQVHEPSEQYF

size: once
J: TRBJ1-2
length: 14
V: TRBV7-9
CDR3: CASSVVDGNYSHTF

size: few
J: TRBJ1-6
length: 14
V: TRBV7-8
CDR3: CASSMTQGGSPLHF

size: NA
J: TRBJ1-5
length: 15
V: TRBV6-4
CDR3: CASRDSGGGDQPQHF

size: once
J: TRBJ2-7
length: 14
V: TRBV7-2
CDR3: CASSSSRSRSEEYF

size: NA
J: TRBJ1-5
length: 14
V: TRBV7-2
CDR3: CASSLASGGQSEQF

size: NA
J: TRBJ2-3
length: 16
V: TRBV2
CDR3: CASSPRLPSSTDTQYF

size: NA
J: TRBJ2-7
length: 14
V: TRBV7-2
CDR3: CASSLMLGGGSPLF

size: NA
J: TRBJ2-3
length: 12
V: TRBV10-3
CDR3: CAISESTGPQYF

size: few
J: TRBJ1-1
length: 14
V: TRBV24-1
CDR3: CATSPPLHLSGAFF

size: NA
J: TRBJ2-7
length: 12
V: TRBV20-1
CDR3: CSARQQSYEQYF

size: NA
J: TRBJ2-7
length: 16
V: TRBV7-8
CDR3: CASSLDDRVDGYTQYF